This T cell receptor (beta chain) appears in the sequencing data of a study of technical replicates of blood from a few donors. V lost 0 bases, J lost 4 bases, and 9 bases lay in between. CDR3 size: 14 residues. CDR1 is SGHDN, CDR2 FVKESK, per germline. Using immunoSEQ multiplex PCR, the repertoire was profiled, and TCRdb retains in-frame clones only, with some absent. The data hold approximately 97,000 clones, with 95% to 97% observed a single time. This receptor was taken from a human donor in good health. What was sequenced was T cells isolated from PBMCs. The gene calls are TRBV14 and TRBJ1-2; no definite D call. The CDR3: CASSQDYRAYGYTF. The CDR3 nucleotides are TGTGCCAGCAGCCAAGATTACAGAGCCTATGGCTACACCTTC.